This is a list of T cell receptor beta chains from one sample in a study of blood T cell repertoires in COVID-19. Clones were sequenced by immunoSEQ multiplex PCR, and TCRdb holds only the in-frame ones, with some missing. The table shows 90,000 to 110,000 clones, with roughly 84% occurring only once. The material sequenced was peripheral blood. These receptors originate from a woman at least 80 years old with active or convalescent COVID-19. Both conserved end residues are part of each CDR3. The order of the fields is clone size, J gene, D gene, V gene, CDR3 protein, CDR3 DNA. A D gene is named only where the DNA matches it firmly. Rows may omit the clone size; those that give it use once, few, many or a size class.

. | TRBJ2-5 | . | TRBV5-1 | CASSLQVSQETQYF | TGCGCCAGCAGCTTGCAGGTTTCCCAAGAGACCCAGTACTTC
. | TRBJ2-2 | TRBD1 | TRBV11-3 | CASSHRGQGRTGELFF | TGTGCCAGCAGCCACCGTGGACAGGGCCGGACCGGGGAGCTGTTTTTT
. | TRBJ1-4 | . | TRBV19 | CASREAWANEKLFF | TGTGCCAGTAGGGAGGCGTGGGCTAATGAAAAACTGTTTTTT
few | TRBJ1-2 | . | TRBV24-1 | CATSDAGYGYTF | TGTGCCACCAGTGATGCAGGATATGGCTACACCTTC
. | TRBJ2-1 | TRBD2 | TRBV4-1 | CASSLWGAGTRGFNEQFF | TGCGCCAGCAGCCTCTGGGGCGCCGGGACTAGAGGCTTCAATGAGCAGTTCTTC
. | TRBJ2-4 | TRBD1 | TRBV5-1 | CASSTGQGARVTYF | TGCGCCAGCAGCACCGGACAGGGGGCGCGGGTCACGTACTTC
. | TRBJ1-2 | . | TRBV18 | CASSLWADRNYGYTF | TGTGCCAGCTCACTATGGGCCGATCGTAACTATGGCTACACCTTC
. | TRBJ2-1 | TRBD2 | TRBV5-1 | CASSLGFLAVNEQFF | TGCGCCAGCAGCTTGGGCTTCCTAGCGGTTAATGAGCAGTTCTTC
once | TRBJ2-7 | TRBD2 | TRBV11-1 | CASSSGTSGRYEQYF | TGTGCCAGCAGCTCCGGGACTAGCGGGAGATACGAGCAGTACTTC
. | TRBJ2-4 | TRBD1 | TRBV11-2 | CASSDDLVGQGRGIQYF | TGTGCCAGCAGCGATGACCTTGTGGGACAGGGACGGGGCATTCAGTACTTC
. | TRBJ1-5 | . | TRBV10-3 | CATADGDSNQPQHF | TGTGCCACTGCAGACGGAGATAGCAATCAGCCCCAGCATTTT
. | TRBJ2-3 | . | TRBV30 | CAWSRGSTDTQYF | TGTGCCTGGAGCCGCGGGAGCACAGATACGCAGTATTTT
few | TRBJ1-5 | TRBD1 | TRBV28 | CASSPGTGMRNQPQHF | TGTGCCAGCAGTCCCGGGACAGGGATGAGGAATCAGCCCCAGCATTTT
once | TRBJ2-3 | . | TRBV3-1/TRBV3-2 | CASSQDLGQLTDTQYF | TGTGCCAGCAGCCAAGATCTGGGGCAGCTCACAGATACGCAGTATTTT
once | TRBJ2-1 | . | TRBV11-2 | CASSLVGQFYNEQFF | TGTGCCAGCAGCTTAGTTGGACAGTTCTACAATGAGCAGTTCTTC
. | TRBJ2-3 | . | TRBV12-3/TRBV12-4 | CASSRGNTDTQYF | TGTGCCAGCAGTCGGGGTAACACAGATACGCAGTATTTT
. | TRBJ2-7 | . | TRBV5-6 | CASSLVREYSYEQYF | TGTGCCAGCAGCTTGGTGAGAGAGTATTCCTACGAGCAGTACTTC
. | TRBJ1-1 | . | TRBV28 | CASSSHTNTEAFF | TGTGCCAGCAGTTCCCACACGAACACTGAAGCTTTCTTT
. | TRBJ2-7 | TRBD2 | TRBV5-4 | CASSPTSGPSYEQYF | TGTGCCAGCAGCCCGACTAGCGGGCCCTCCTACGAGCAGTACTTC
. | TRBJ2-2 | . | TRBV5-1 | CASSPGDSIPGELFF | TGCGCCAGCAGCCCCGGGGACTCGATACCCGGGGAGCTGTTTTTT